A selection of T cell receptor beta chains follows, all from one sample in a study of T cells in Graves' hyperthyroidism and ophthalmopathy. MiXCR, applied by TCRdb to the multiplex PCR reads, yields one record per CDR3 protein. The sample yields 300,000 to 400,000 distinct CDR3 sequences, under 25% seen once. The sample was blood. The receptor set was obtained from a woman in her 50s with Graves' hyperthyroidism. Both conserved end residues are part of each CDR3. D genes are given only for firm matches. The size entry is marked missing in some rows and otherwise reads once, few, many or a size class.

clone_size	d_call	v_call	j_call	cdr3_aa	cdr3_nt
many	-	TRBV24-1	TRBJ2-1	CATSDPGRSRGRDNEQFF	TGTGCCACCAGTGATCCGGGAAGATCAAGGGGAAGGGACAATGAGCAGTTCTTC
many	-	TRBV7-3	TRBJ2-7	CASSLTGASYEQYF	TGTGCCAGCAGCTTAACAGGGGCTTCCTACGAGCAGTACTTC
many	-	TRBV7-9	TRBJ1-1	CASSSRFGEAFF	TGTGCCAGCAGCTCTAGATTTGGTGAAGCTTTCTTT
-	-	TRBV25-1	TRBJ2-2	CASSEVQGGAGELFF	TGTGCCAGCAGTGAAGTACAGGGTGGCGCCGGGGAGCTGTTTTTT
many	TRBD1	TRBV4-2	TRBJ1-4	CASSQGTGTTNEKLFF	TGTGCCAGCAGCCAAGGGACAGGGACAACTAATGAAAAACTGTTTTTT
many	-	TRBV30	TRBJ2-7	CAWSHGSYEQYF	TGTGCCTGGAGTCATGGGTCATACGAGCAGTACTTC
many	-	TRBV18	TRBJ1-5	CASSPGNGNQPQHF	TGTGCCAGCTCACCAGGGAACGGAAATCAGCCCCAGCATTTT
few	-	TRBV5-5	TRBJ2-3	CASSLTASSTYTQYF	TGTGCCAGCAGCTTGACGGCGTCTAGCACATATACGCAGTATTTT
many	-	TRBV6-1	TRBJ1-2	CASSESTVSNYGYTF	TGTGCCAGCAGTGAAAGTACAGTTTCTAACTATGGCTACACCTTC
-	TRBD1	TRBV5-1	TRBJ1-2	CASSHGTGRDGYTF	TGCGCCAGCAGCCACGGGACAGGGCGGGATGGCTACACCTTC
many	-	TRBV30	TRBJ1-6	CAWRVWEINSPLHF	TGTGCCTGGAGAGTCTGGGAAATAAATTCACCCCTCCACTTT
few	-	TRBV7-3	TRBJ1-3	CASSTGLGNTIYF	TGTGCCAGCAGTACAGGGCTCGGAAACACCATATATTTT
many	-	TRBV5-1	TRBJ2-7	CASSLASNDEQYF	TGCGCCAGCAGCTTGGCTTCGAACGACGAGCAGTACTTC
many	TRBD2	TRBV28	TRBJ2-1	CASTVIAGTYNEQFF	TGTGCCAGCACGGTAATAGCGGGAACCTACAATGAGCAGTTCTTC
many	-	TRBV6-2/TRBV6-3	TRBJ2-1	CASSTGRHNEQFF	TGTGCCAGCAGTACGGGACGTCACAATGAGCAGTTCTTC
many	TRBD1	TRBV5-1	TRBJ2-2	CASSFQGKRQGAEELFF	TGCGCCAGCAGCTTCCAAGGCAAGAGACAGGGGGCTGAGGAGCTGTTTTTT
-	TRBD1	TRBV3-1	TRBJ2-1	CASSRGQGASQFF	TGTGCCAGCAGCAGGGGACAGGGGGCCTCGCAGTTCTTC
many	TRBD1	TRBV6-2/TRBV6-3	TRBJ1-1	CASNHPGTVSRSAFF	TGTGCCAGCAACCATCCCGGGACAGTTTCCCGAAGTGCTTTCTTT
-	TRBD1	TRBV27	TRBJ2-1	CASRKDRAPRNEQFF	TGTGCCAGCAGAAAGGACAGGGCACCTCGCAATGAGCAGTTCTTC
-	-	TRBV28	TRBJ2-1	CASSLGSYIEQFF	TGTGCCAGCAGTTTAGGCTCCTACATTGAGCAGTTCTTC
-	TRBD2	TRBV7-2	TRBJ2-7	CASSSISSGVEQYF	TGTGCCAGCAGCTCTATCTCTAGCGGGGTCGAGCAGTACTTC
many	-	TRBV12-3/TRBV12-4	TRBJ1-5	CASRLGGGFNQPQHF	TGTGCCAGCAGGTTAGGGGGGGGCTTCAATCAGCCCCAGCATTTT
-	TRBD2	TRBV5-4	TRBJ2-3	CASSTGLAGPPVTDTQYF	TGTGCCAGCAGCACCGGACTAGCGGGACCCCCAGTCACAGATACGCAGTATTTT
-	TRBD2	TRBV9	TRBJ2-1	CASSVGPTSGGYNEQFF	TGTGCCAGCAGCGTAGGTCCCACTAGCGGGGGCTACAATGAGCAGTTCTTC
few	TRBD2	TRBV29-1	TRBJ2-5	CSGRAGGGMETQYF	TGCAGCGGAAGAGCGGGGGGCGGTATGGAGACCCAGTACTTC
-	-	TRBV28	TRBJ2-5	CATIGQETQYF	TGTGCCACCATTGGCCAAGAGACCCAGTACTTC
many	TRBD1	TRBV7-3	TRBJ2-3	CASSSDRGDTQYF	TGTGCCAGCAGTTCGGACAGGGGAGATACGCAGTATTTT
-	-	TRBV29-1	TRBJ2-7	CSVEGNYEQYF	TGCAGCGTTGAAGGGAACTACGAGCAGTACTTC
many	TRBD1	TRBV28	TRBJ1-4	CASSQRTGRLSTNEKLFF	TGTGCCAGCAGTCAGCGGACAGGGCGACTTTCAACTAATGAAAAACTGTTTTTT
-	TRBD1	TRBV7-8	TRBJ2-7	CASSLPDRGDNEQYF	TGTGCCAGCAGCTTACCGGACAGGGGAGACAACGAGCAGTACTTC
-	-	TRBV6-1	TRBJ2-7	CASYSGYSYEQYF	TGTGCCAGTTATAGCGGTTACTCCTACGAGCAGTACTTC
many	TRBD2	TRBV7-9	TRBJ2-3	CASSPEGLGTDTQYF	TGTGCCAGCAGCCCCGAGGGACTAGGGACAGATACGCAGTATTTT
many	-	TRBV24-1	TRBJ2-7	CATSDGFKGEQYF	TGTGCCACCAGTGATGGGTTTAAGGGCGAGCAGTACTTC
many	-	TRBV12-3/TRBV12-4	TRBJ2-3	CASSLGGDTQYF	TGTGCCAGCAGCTTAGGCGGAGATACGCAGTATTTT
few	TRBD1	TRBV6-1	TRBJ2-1	CASRGQVYNEQFF	TGTGCCAGCAGGGGACAGGTTTACAATGAGCAGTTCTTC
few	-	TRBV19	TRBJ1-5	CASSIVNQPQHF	TGTGCCAGTAGTATAGTCAATCAGCCCCAGCATTTT
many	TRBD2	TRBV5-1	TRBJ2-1	CASRLAGGRINEQFF	TGCGCCAGCCGTCTAGCGGGGGGGCGGATCAATGAGCAGTTCTTC
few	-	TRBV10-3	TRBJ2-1	CAISESRANEQFF	TGTGCCATCAGTGAGTCAAGGGCTAATGAGCAGTTCTTC
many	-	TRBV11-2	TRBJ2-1	CASSFEPGRFGPSYNEQFF	TGTGCCAGCAGCTTTGAACCGGGAAGATTCGGCCCCTCCTACAATGAGCAGTTCTTC
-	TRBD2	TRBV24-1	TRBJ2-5	CATSRTSGGGETQYF	TGTGCCACCAGTCGGACTAGCGGAGGGGGAGAGACCCAGTACTTC
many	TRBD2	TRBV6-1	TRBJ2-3	CASSPGTSGTDTQYF	TGTGCCAGCAGCCCCGGGACTAGCGGTACAGATACGCAGTATTTT
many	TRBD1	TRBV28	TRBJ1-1	CASRGQGAFF	TGTGCCAGCAGGGGACAGGGGGCTTTCTTT
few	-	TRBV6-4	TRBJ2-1	CASSDCLTGKLPYNEQFF	TGTGCCAGCAGTGACTGCCTAACAGGAAAATTACCCTACAATGAGCAGTTCTTC
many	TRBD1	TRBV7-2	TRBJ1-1	CASSLRGTGSLNMNTEAFF	TGTGCCAGCAGCTTGAGGGGGACAGGGAGCCTAAACATGAACACTGAAGCTTTCTTT
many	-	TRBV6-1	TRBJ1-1	CASSDIGWNTEAFF	TGTGCCAGCAGTGATATAGGATGGAACACTGAAGCTTTCTTT